One and the same sample provided the 21 T cell receptor beta chains below, sequenced in a study of blood T cell repertoires in COVID-19. Profiling relied on immunoSEQ multiplex PCR, and the TCRdb table lists in-frame clones only, not all of them. The table has about 240,000 clones, approximately 80% seen once. Input material: peripheral blood. The origin of the receptors is a woman aged 80 or over with COVID-19, enrolled during active disease.

This clone was found a few times. The chain is built from TRBV6-5 and TRBJ1-4; 9 bases map to TRBD1. Looked up from germline, CDR1 is MNHEY and CDR2 is SVGAGI. This CDR3 region has 15 residues. The ends lost 1 base at V and 7 bases at J; junction bases unmatched: 4. As DNA, the CDR3 is TGTGCCAGCAGTTACTATGGACAGGGGACTGAAAAACTGTTTTTT. Translating it yields CASSYYGQGTEKLFF.

The sample holds a few counts of this clone. The chain couples TRBV3-1 (or the pseudogene TRBV3-2) to TRBJ2-1, with 10 bases fitting TRBD2. J was trimmed by 4 bases and V by 3 bases; bases with no gene match: 15. The CDR3 has 19 residues. Germline assignment: CDR1 LGHDT and CDR2 YNNKEL (reference sequence). The CDR3 here is CASSQGLATPSSAYNEQFF. As DNA, the CDR3 is TGTGCCAGCAGCCAGGGACTAGCGACCCCATCGTCGGCTTACAATGAGCAGTTCTTC.

The table lists this clone with a few counts. This chain links TRBV27 with TRBJ1-6; 10 nucleotides align to TRBD1. V dropped 5 bases and J dropped 9; count of bases not matched to a gene: 10. The CDR3 extends over 16 amino acids. Germline CDR1 is MNHEY and CDR2 is SMNVEV (reference sequence). The CDR3 DNA is TGTGCCAGCAGTCCATCTCCGGGACAGGGGCGTTCACCCCTCCACTTT. Amino acids: CASSPSPGQGRSPLHF.

In this sample, this clone turned up once. The rearrangement uses TRBV28 and TRBJ1-1; TRBD1 might be the D (5 bases). The CDR3 runs to 15 residues. V lost 7 bases and J lost 4, with 19 bases in between. Germline V gene lookup returns CDR1 MDHEN and CDR2 SYDVKM. The CDR3 region is CASNTMGGVGTEAFF. In DNA form, the CDR3 reads TGTGCCAGCAACACGATGGGGGGGGTCGGCACTGAAGCTTTCTTT.

This chain links TRBV30 with TRBJ2-7; tentatively, D is TRBD2 (5 bases). Germline V gene data show CDR1 as GTSNPN and CDR2 as SVGIG (reference sequence). This CDR3 comprises 12 residues. Trimming shortened V by 2 bases and J by 4 bases, and 9 bases separated the two germline ends. The CDR3 nucleotides are TGTGCCTGGAGTCGGGGTGGTTACGAGCAGTACTTC. This encodes CAWSRGGYEQYF.

The genes are TRBV28 and TRBJ2-7, with 11 bases fitting TRBD1. V gave up 3 bases and J gave up 6 bases; unmatched junction bases: 7. Germline V lookup: CDR1 MDHEN, CDR2 SYDVKM. The CDR3 consists of 15 residues. DNA for the CDR3: TGTGCCAGCAGTTTGAGGACAGGGGGCTTTGGCGAGCAGTACTTC. Amino acids: CASSLRTGGFGEQYF.

The chain has TRBV10-3 and TRBJ2-5; TRBD2 matches at 8 bases. The V segment lost 10 bases and the J segment 3 bases; nucleotides outside the gene matches: 13. Germline V gives CDR1 ENHRY, CDR2 SYGVKD. CDR3 length equals 15 residues. The CDR3 here is CATGGGGGTKETQYF. CDR3 in DNA: TGTGCCACCGGGGGGGGCGGGGGTACCAAAGAGACCCAGTACTTC.

This clone has just one count. The J gene is TRBJ2-3, the V gene TRBV12-5; D unresolved. V dropped 5 bases and J dropped 9 bases, with 3 bases sitting between them. This CDR3 spans 9 amino acids. Germline CDR1 LGHNT, CDR2 FRNRAP. CDR3 protein: CASGVTQYF. DNA of the CDR3: TGTGCTAGTGGTGTAACGCAGTATTTT.

Regarding this clone: Within the sample, other DNA sequences also encode this same CDR3. This chain links TRBV18 with TRBJ2-2; D is possibly TRBD1 (6 bases). The CDR3 runs to 14 residues. The germline V gene has CDR1 KGHSH and CDR2 LQKENI. The ends were cut back, 3 bases at V and 1 base at J, with 6 bases in the middle. The CDR3 bases are TGTGCCAGCTCACCGGGACAGAACACCGGGGAGCTGTTTTTT. This gives the protein CASSPGQNTGELFF.

This chain uses TRBV11-2 with TRBJ2-1, with D possibly being TRBD1 (5 bases). CDR1 and CDR2 (germline): SGHAT, FQNNGV. CDR3 length: 15 residues. Trimming removed 5 bases at V and 8 bases at J, with 19 bases between. The DNA for the CDR3 is TGTGCCAGCAGCGTAAGGTTACTAAGGGGCGATGAGCAGTTCTTC. The encoded protein is CASSVRLLRGDEQFF.

The chain carries TRBV7-2 and TRBJ2-4, with D uncertain. This CDR3 contains 15 residues. V dropped 4 bases and J dropped 7 bases, with 17 bases sitting between them. Germline V gene lookup returns CDR1 SGHTA and CDR2 FQGNSA. Here the CDR3 DNA reads TGTGCCAGCAGCTCTCGAGGCGAAGGCACGAACATTCAGTACTTC. This encodes CASSSRGEGTNIQYF.

The chain has TRBV20-1 and TRBJ2-7, with 8 nucleotides matching TRBD1. The CDR3 length is 14 residues. CDR1 is DFQATT and CDR2 is SNEGSKA in the germline V gene (reference sequence). J lost 4 bases, V lost 3 bases, and 8 bases had no gene match. CDR3 region: CSASPGQDPYEQYF. As DNA, the CDR3 is TGCAGTGCTAGTCCGGGACAGGACCCTTACGAGCAGTACTTC.

The chain is built from TRBV5-6 and TRBJ2-4; TRBD2 might be the D (6 bases). The CDR3 is made up of 15 amino acids. Trimming took 0 bases from V and 0 from J, leaving 7 bases between them. Looked up from germline, CDR1 is SGHDT and CDR2 is YYEEEE. The CDR3 DNA sequence: TGTGCCAGCAGCTTGGCGGGACTAGCCAAAAACATTCAGTACTTC. Protein product: CASSLAGLAKNIQYF. Full variable domain (outside the CDR3, taken from reference TRBV5-6 and TRBJ2-4): DAGVTQSPTHLIKTRGQQVTLRCSPKSGHDTVSWYQQALGQGPQFIFQYYEEEERQRGNFPDRFSGHQFPNYSSELNVNALLLGDSALYLCASSLAGLAKNIQYFGAGTRLSVL.

The chain joins TRBV5-4 to TRBJ2-1; weak D call: TRBD2 (5 bases). The CDR3 covers 14 residues. Trimming cost V 0 bases and J 4 bases, with 8 bases left between them. Germline V gene data show CDR1 as SGHNT and CDR2 as YYREEE (reference sequence). CDR3 loop: CASSLVSGYNEQFF. CDR3 bases: TGTGCCAGCAGCTTGGTCTCGGGGTACAATGAGCAGTTCTTC.

V and J are TRBV4-1 and TRBJ1-2; 9 bases agree with TRBD1. Germline lookup yields CDR1 MGHRA and CDR2 YSYEKL. The CDR3 covers 15 residues. V was clipped by 4 bases and J by 3 bases; unmatched bases: 6. CDR3 region: CASSPGGDRDYGYTF. CDR3 in DNA: TGCGCCAGCAGCCCCGGGGGGGACAGGGACTATGGCTACACCTTC.

The chain is built from TRBV18 and TRBJ1-1, with D maybe TRBD1 (5 bases). Trimming removed 3 bases from V and 2 bases from J, with 10 bases in between. The CDR3 totals 14 residues. The germline V gene has CDR1 KGHSH and CDR2 LQKENI. CDR3 coding DNA: TGTGCCAGCTCACCGCAGGGCGATAACACTGAAGCTTTCTTT. Residues: CASSPQGDNTEAFF.

V and J are TRBV15 and TRBJ1-1; TRBD1 matches at 9 bases. J gave up 0 bases and V 0 bases, and 8 bases lay outside the gene matches. CDR1 is LNHNV and CDR2 is YYDKDF in the germline V gene (reference sequence). The CDR3 is made up of 18 amino acids. The CDR3 nucleotides are TGTGCCACCAGCAGAGATCTGGGACAGGGCTACATGAACACTGAAGCTTTCTTT. Protein product: CATSRDLGQGYMNTEAFF.

This chain links TRBV5-1 with TRBJ2-1, with TRBD1 matching 12 bases. J was trimmed by 8 bases and V by 4 bases; bases with no gene match: 10. The CDR3 length is 16 residues. CDR1 SGHRS and CDR2 YFSETQ come from the germline V gene. In DNA, the CDR3 is TGCGCCAGCAGCGCCCGGGGACAGGGGGCTGGAGATGAGCAGTTCTTC. It translates to CASSARGQGAGDEQFF.

The genes are TRBV5-8 and TRBJ1-3; D is uncertain. V lost 4 bases, J lost 8 bases, and 13 bases lay in between. The CDR3 loop spans 13 amino acids. CDR1 and CDR2 (germline): SGHTS, YDEGEE. The CDR3: CASSPPTKHTIYF. The CDR3 region has the DNA TGTGCCAGCAGCCCGCCGACTAAGCACACCATATATTTT.

This clone appeared a single time. This chain's CDR3 is CAAGFARAGGNTIYF. The CDR3 coding sequence is TGTGCCGCGGGGTTCGCCAGGGCAGGTGGAAACACCATATATTTT. The chain carries TRBV5-8 and TRBJ1-3; tentative D call: TRBD1 (5 bases). V lost 10 bases and J lost 3, with 20 bases in between. CDR1 and CDR2 (germline): SGHTS, YDEGEE. There are 15 residues in the CDR3.

The rearrangement uses TRBV7-2 and TRBJ2-1, with 10 bases matching TRBD2. Trimming took 5 bases from V and 9 from J; bases not matched to a gene: 10. CDR1 is SGHTA, CDR2 FQGNSA, per germline. This CDR3 contains 15 residues. The CDR3 spells CASSPTSGQTGEQFF. The CDR3 bases are TGTGCCAGCAGCCCGACTAGCGGGCAAACGGGTGAGCAGTTCTTC.